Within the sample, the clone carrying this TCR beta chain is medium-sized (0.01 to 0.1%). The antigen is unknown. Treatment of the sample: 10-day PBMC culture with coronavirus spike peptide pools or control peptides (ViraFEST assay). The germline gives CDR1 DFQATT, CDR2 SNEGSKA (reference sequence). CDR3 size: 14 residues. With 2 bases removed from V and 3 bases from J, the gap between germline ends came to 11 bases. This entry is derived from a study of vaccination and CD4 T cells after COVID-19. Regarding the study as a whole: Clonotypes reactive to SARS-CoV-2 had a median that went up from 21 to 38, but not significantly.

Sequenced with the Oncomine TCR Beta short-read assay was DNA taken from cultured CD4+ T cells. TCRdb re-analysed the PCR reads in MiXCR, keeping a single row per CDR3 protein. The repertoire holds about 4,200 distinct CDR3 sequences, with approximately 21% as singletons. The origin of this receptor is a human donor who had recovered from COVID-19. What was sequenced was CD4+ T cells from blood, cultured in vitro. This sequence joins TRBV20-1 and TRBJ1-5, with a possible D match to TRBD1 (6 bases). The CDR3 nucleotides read TGCAGTGCTAGACCCGGACAGTTCAATCAGCCCCAGCATTTT. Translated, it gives CSARPGQFNQPQHF.